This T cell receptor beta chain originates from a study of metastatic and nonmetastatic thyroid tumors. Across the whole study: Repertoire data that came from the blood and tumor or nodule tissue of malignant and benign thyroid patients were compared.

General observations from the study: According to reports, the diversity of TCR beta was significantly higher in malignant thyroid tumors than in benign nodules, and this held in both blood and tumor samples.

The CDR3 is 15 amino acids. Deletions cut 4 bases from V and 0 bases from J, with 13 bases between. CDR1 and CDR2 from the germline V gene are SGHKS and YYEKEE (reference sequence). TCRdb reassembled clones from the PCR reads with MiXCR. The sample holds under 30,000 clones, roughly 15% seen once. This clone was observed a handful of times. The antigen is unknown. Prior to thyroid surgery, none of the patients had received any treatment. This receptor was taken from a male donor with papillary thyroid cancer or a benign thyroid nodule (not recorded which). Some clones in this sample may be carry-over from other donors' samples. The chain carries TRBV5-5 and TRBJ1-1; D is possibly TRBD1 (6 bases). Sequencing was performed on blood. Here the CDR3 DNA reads TGTGCCAGCAGCAAGAGGGGGGCCATGAACACTGAAGCTTTCTTT. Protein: CASSKRGAMNTEAFF.